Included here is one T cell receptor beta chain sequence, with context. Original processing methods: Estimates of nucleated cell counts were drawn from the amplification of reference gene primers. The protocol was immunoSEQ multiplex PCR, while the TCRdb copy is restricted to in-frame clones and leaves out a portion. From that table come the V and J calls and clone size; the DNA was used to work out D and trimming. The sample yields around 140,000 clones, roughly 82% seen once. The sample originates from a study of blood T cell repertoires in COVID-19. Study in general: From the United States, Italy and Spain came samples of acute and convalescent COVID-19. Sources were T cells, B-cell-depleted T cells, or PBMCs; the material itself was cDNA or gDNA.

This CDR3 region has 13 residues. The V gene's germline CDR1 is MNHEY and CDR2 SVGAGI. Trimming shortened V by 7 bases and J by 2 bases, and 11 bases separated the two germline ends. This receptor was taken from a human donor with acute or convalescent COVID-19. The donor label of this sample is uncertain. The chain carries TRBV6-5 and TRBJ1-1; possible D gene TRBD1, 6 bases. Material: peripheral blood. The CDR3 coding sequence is TGTGCCAGCATGAGACAGGTAAACACTGAAGCTTTCTTT. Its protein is CASMRQVNTEAFF.